A selection of T cell receptor beta chains follows, all from one sample in a study of blood T cell repertoires in COVID-19. Produced via immunoSEQ multiplex PCR; TCRdb's table is partial and in-frame only. There are 300,000 to 350,000 clones in the sample; about 90% occur only once, and approximately 4% lies in the top ten. The sample consisted of PBMCs or T cells enriched from blood (not recorded which). The receptors come from a woman under 30 with acute COVID-19. CDR3s include the opening cysteine and the closing phenylalanine or tryptophan. D genes are given only for firm matches. Some rows have no size entry. The others give once, few or many, or a class for an expanded clone.

>.|TRBD2|TRBV7-3|TRBJ2-3
CASSLGLAGPDTQYF
TGTGCCAGCAGCTTGGGACTAGCGGGACCTGATACGCAGTATTTT
>.|TRBD2|TRBV18|TRBJ2-1
CASSPPGSGTSGGSYNEQFF
TGTGCCAGCTCACCACCGGGATCCGGGACTAGCGGGGGCTCCTACAATGAGCAGTTCTTC
>once|TRBD1|TRBV28|TRBJ2-2
CASSLRDRDYAGELFF
TGTGCCAGCAGTTTAAGGGACAGGGATTACGCCGGGGAGCTGTTTTTT
>.|.|TRBV7-2|TRBJ2-5
CASSGDSQETQYF
TGTGCCAGCAGCGGTGACAGTCAAGAGACCCAGTACTTC
>.|.|TRBV29-1|TRBJ2-1
CSVEVSGVNEQFF
TGCAGCGTTGAAGTATCAGGCGTAAATGAGCAGTTCTTC
>.|.|TRBV3-1/TRBV3-2|TRBJ2-1
CASSQGYGSYNEQFF
TGTGCCAGCAGCCAAGGATACGGCTCCTACAATGAGCAGTTCTTC
>.|.|TRBV2|TRBJ1-4
CASSANQGPATNEKLFF
TGTGCCAGCAGCGCGAATCAGGGCCCGGCAACTAATGAAAAACTGTTTTTT
>few|.|TRBV11-1|TRBJ2-7
CASSLAGTLSDEQYF
TGTGCCAGCAGCTTAGCGGGGACACTTTCGGACGAGCAGTACTTC
>.|.|TRBV28|TRBJ2-2
CASSRAGPYPGELFF
TGTGCCAGCAGCCGGGCGGGACCGTACCCCGGGGAGCTGTTTTTT
>.|TRBD1|TRBV9|TRBJ1-5
CASSDWDRAQPQHF
TGTGCCAGCAGCGATTGGGACAGGGCGCAGCCCCAGCATTTT
>.|.|TRBV28|TRBJ1-2
CASSLVGGDYGYTF
TGTGCCAGCAGTTTAGTCGGGGGGGACTATGGCTACACCTTC
>.|.|TRBV5-1|TRBJ1-2
CASSSREGGYGYTF
TGCGCCAGCAGTTCCAGGGAGGGTGGCTATGGCTACACCTTC
>.|TRBD1|TRBV6-1|TRBJ2-7
CASSEALGQGNYEQYF
TGTGCCAGCAGTGAAGCTTTAGGACAGGGAAATTACGAGCAGTACTTC
>.|.|TRBV5-5|TRBJ1-1
CASSLAGQPFMNTEAFF
TGTGCCAGCAGCTTGGCCGGACAGCCTTTTATGAACACTGAAGCTTTCTTT
>.|.|TRBV2|TRBJ1-5
CASSRVDRSQPQHF
TGTGCCAGCAGTCGGGTTGACCGATCTCAGCCCCAGCATTTT
>.|.|TRBV19|TRBJ1-4
CASSIGASLRQEKLFF
TGTGCCAGTAGTATAGGGGCTTCCCTCCGCCAGGAAAAACTGTTTTTT
>.|.|TRBV5-8|TRBJ1-4
CASSLGMREGEKLFF
TGTGCCAGCAGCTTAGGGATGCGGGAAGGAGAAAAACTGTTTTTT
>.|TRBD2|TRBV25-1|TRBJ2-1
CASSESLGAGRDEQFF
TGTGCCAGCAGTGAATCATTGGGGGCCGGGAGGGATGAGCAGTTCTTC
>few|.|TRBV27|TRBJ2-7
CASSLKGFSYEQYF
TGTGCCAGCAGCCTTAAGGGGTTCTCCTACGAGCAGTACTTC
>.|TRBD2|TRBV27|TRBJ2-7
CASSPYAALRLASHEQYF
TGTGCCAGCAGTCCCTATGCCGCTCTAAGACTAGCTTCCCACGAGCAGTACTTC
>.|.|TRBV28|TRBJ1-5
CASTLGGFDQPQHF
TGTGCCAGCACACTGGGAGGTTTTGACCAGCCCCAGCATTTT
>.|.|TRBV7-2|TRBJ2-3
CASSLGVGLSTDTQYF
TGTGCCAGCAGCCTAGGTGTCGGACTTAGCACAGATACGCAGTATTTT
>.|TRBD2|TRBV28|TRBJ2-6
CASSTHQLAGTSGANVLTF
TGTGCCAGCAGTACCCATCAACTAGCGGGGACCTCTGGGGCCAACGTCCTGACTTTC
>.|.|TRBV15|TRBJ1-5
CATSRIGVQNGGYQPQHF
TGTGCCACCAGCAGAATAGGAGTTCAAAACGGGGGGTATCAGCCCCAGCATTTT
>.|.|TRBV27|TRBJ1-5
CASSEQGTYQPQHF
TGTGCCAGCAGTGAACAGGGCACCTATCAGCCCCAGCATTTT
>.|TRBD2|TRBV7-9|TRBJ2-3
CASSLEAGTSTDTQYF
TGTGCCAGCAGCTTAGAAGCGGGGACTAGCACAGATACGCAGTATTTT
>.|.|TRBV9|TRBJ2-7
CASSPRVAAYEQYF
TGTGCCAGCAGCCCGAGAGTAGCGGCCTACGAGCAGTACTTC
>.|TRBD2|TRBV5-1|TRBJ2-7
CASSSLAGVSYEQYF
TGCGCCAGCAGCTCCCTAGCGGGAGTATCGTACGAGCAGTACTTC
>.|.|TRBV3-1/TRBV3-2|TRBJ1-5
CASSQDSTVNQPQHF
TGTGCCAGCAGCCAAGATTCGACAGTGAATCAGCCCCAGCATTTT
>.|.|TRBV7-9|TRBJ2-7
CASSLFADSYEQYF
TGTGCCAGCAGCTTATTCGCAGACTCCTACGAGCAGTACTTC
>.|.|TRBV11-2|TRBJ2-2
CASSNSYGSGAGELFF
TGTGCCAGCAGCAATAGCTACGGGTCGGGAGCCGGGGAGCTGTTTTTT
>once|.|TRBV6-5|TRBJ1-5
CASSSGQNHQPQHF
TGTGCCAGCAGTTCCGGACAGAATCATCAGCCCCAGCATTTT
>.|TRBD2|TRBV9|TRBJ2-1
CASSVVAGDREQFF
TGTGCCAGCAGCGTAGTGGCGGGAGATCGTGAGCAGTTCTTC
>.|TRBD1|TRBV28|TRBJ2-2
CASSLTGSTGELFF
TGTGCCAGCAGCCTGACAGGGTCCACCGGGGAGCTGTTTTTT
>.|.|TRBV7-3|TRBJ2-6
CASSLQGTAGANVLTF
TGTGCCAGCAGCTTACAGGGAACCGCTGGGGCCAACGTCCTGACTTTC
>.|TRBD1|TRBV12-5|TRBJ1-5
CASGLVIWDRGLSSQPQHF
TGTGCTAGTGGTTTGGTAATTTGGGACAGGGGGCTGTCTAGTCAGCCCCAGCATTTT
>.|TRBD1|TRBV7-3|TRBJ2-1
CASSLMSGQGTNEQFF
TGTGCCAGCAGCTTAATGTCGGGACAGGGGACCAATGAGCAGTTCTTC
>.|.|TRBV3-1/TRBV3-2|TRBJ2-1
CASSPGAGNEQFF
TGTGCCAGCAGCCCCGGTGCCGGGAATGAGCAGTTCTTC
>.|.|TRBV19|TRBJ1-2
CASSFSTGPYGYTF
TGTGCCAGTAGTTTCAGCACAGGGCCCTATGGCTACACCTTC
>.|TRBD1|TRBV6-6|TRBJ1-2
CASSYHPRQGFTF
TGTGCCAGCAGTTACCATCCGAGACAGGGGTTCACCTTC
>once|TRBD1|TRBV28|TRBJ1-6
CASSLTGTVSSYNSPLHF
TGTGCCAGCAGTTTAACCGGGACAGTGAGCTCCTATAATTCACCCCTCCACTTT
>.|TRBD1|TRBV6-4|TRBJ1-1
CASRGGVAGTEAFF
TGTGCCAGCAGAGGGGGCGTTGCTGGCACTGAAGCTTTCTTT
>.|.|TRBV5-4|TRBJ2-7
CASSLGLTAPGNEQYF
TGTGCCAGCAGCTTGGGTCTAACCGCCCCTGGTAATGAGCAGTACTTC
>.|.|TRBV12-3/TRBV12-4|TRBJ1-2
CASSTGSDYGYTF
TGTGCCAGCAGCACAGGGTCGGACTATGGCTACACCTTC
>.|.|TRBV9|TRBJ2-6
CASSVSTGARPSGANVLTF
TGTGCCAGCAGCGTTTCCACAGGAGCAAGACCCTCTGGGGCCAACGTCCTGACTTTC
>.|.|TRBV5-4|TRBJ1-3
CASSLDSRNTIYF
TGTGCCAGCAGCCTCGACAGCCGAAACACCATATATTTT
>.|TRBD2|TRBV28|TRBJ2-1
CASSLYGLVGVNEQFF
TGTGCCAGCAGTTTATACGGACTAGTTGGGGTCAATGAGCAGTTCTTC
>.|.|TRBV2|TRBJ2-6
CASGELLSLANVLTF
TGTGCCAGCGGAGAGCTTCTCTCGCTAGCCAACGTCCTGACTTTC
>once|TRBD2|TRBV7-9|TRBJ2-2
CASSPQPGLAGALLGELFF
TGTGCCAGCAGCCCCCAGCCAGGACTAGCGGGGGCCCTACTCGGGGAGCTGTTTTTT
>once|.|TRBV4-2|TRBJ2-5
CASSLEGLQETQYF
TGTGCCAGCAGCCTCGAGGGCCTTCAAGAGACCCAGTACTTC
>few|.|TRBV9|TRBJ2-2
CASSVHYTGELFF
TGTGCCAGCAGCGTACACTACACCGGGGAGCTGTTTTTT
>.|TRBD1|TRBV6-5|TRBJ1-1
CASIRSGGLAFF
TGTGCCAGCATTAGATCAGGGGGCCTGGCTTTCTTT
>.|TRBD1|TRBV6-5|TRBJ2-7
CASSYGGTGANEQYF
TGTGCCAGCAGTTACGGAGGGACAGGGGCCAACGAGCAGTACTTC
>.|.|TRBV18|TRBJ2-1
CASRPTLNEQFF
TGTGCCTCCAGGCCGACCCTCAATGAGCAGTTCTTC
>.|TRBD2|TRBV7-6|TRBJ2-2
CASSPGLATGELFF
TGTGCCAGCAGCCCCGGACTAGCTACCGGGGAGCTGTTTTTT